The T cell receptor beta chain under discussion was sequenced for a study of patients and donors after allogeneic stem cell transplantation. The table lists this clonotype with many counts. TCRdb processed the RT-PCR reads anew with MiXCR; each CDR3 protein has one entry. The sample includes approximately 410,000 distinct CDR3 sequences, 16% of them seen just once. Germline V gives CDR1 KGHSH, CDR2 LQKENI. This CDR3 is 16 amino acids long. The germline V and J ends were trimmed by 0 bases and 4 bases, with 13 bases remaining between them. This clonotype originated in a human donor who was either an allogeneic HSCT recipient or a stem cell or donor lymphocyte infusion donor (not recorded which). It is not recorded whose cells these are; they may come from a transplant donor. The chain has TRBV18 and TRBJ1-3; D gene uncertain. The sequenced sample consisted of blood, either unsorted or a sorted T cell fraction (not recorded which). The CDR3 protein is CASSPPALLRGNTIYF. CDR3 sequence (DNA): TGTGCCAGCTCACCACCGGCCCTCCTAAGGGGAAACACCATATATTTT.